The clone carrying this TCR beta chain showed up many times. The entry originates in a study of OX40 agonist ivuxolimab in advanced cancers. Turning to the study itself: Every 2 weeks, ivuxolimab was infused into the patients intravenously at between 0.01 and 10 mg/kg. A partial response was reached by three patients: one with hepatocellular carcinoma and two with cutaneous melanoma.

Measured with immunoSEQ multiplex PCR; TCRdb has only the in-frame clones, and not every one. The sample contains about 86,000 clones, roughly 85% of which appear only once. This TCR was sampled from an adult with an advanced solid tumor such as melanoma, head and neck, liver or kidney cancer. Source: CD4+ or CD8+ T cells sorted from blood, taken in a trial of the OX40 agonist ivuxolimab.

Here the CDR3 reads CASSALTGGGYTF. The CDR3 DNA follows: TGTGCCAGTAGTGCCCTCACAGGAGGTGGCTACACCTTC. The genes are TRBV19 and TRBJ1-2, with D perhaps matching TRBD1 (5 bases). The V and J ends lost 5 bases and 7 bases respectively, with 14 bases between them. The CDR3 consists of 13 residues. Looked up from germline, CDR1 is LNHDA and CDR2 is SQIVND (reference sequence).